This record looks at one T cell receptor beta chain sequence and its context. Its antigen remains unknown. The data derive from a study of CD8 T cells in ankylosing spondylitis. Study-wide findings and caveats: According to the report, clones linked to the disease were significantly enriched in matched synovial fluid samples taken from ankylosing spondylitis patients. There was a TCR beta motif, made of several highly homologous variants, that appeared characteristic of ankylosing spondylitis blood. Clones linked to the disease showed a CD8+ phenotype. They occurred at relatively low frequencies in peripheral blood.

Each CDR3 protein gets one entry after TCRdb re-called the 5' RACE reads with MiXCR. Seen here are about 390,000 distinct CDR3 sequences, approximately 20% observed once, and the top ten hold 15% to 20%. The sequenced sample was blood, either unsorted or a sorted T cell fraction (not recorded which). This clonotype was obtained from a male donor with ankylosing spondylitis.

The CDR3 here is CATSKPGFSNEQFF. DNA for the CDR3: TGTGCCACCAGCAAACCGGGATTTTCAAATGAGCAGTTCTTC. The chain links TRBV15 to TRBJ2-1, with D possibly TRBD2 on 5 matching bases. Trimming took 4 bases from V and 7 from J, leaving 14 bases between them. CDR3 length: 14 amino acids. Germline CDR1 LNHNV, CDR2 YYDKDF (reference sequence).